This entry describes one T cell receptor beta chain. Its antigen is undetermined. The entry originates in a study of vaccination and CD4 T cells after COVID-19. Once obtained from cultured CD4+ T cells, the DNA was sequenced using the Oncomine TCR Beta short-read assay. MiXCR, applied by TCRdb to the PCR reads, yields one record per CDR3 protein. The profile covers around 15,000 distinct CDR3 sequences, with 65% to 85% appearing a single time and approximately 4.2% taken by the ten largest. As to treatment: approximately 10-day PBMC culture with coronavirus spike peptide pools or control peptides (ViraFEST assay). The TCR sequence derives from a human donor who had recovered from COVID-19. Sequenced sample: CD4+ T cells from blood, cultured in vitro.

The CDR3 DNA follows: TGTGCCAGCAGTCCGAACCAGGGCGGGGGCTCACCCCTCCACTTT. Translating gives CASSPNQGGGSPLHF. J is TRBJ1-6 and V is TRBV28; maybe TRBD1 (6 bases). The length of the CDR3 is 15 residues. CDR1 and CDR2 (germline): MDHEN, SYDVKM. Trimming pared 5 bases from V and 10 bases from J, leaving 18 bases between.